What follows are 26 T cell receptor beta chains derived from one specimen sequenced in a study of neurological immune-mediated disorders. TCRdb fed the 5' RACE reads into MiXCR, producing one record per CDR3 protein. The table shows around 52,000 distinct CDR3 sequences, with over 5.5% occurring only once. What was sequenced was CD4+ T cells from blood. The receptors stem from a woman between 18 and 29 years old with multiple sclerosis.

At least ten counts were recorded for this clonotype. The gene calls are TRBV7-3 and TRBJ2-3, with 10 bases identical to TRBD2. From germline, CDR1 is SGHTA and CDR2 FQGTGA. The CDR3 runs 16 residues. Trimming took 3 bases from V and 4 from J; bases not matched to a gene: 7. The CDR3 DNA reads TGTGCCAGCAGCTTCGGAGCGGGGGGGCCCTCAGATACGCAGTATTTT. It codes for CASSFGAGGPSDTQYF.

This clonotype came up many times. V usage is TRBV7-2 and J usage is TRBJ2-5; unclear D gene. The CDR3 runs to 13 residues. V lost 5 bases to trimming and J lost 5 bases, with 12 bases between them. Germline CDR1 is SGHTA and CDR2 is FQGNSA. The chain's CDR3 is CASSTPPRETQYF. In DNA form, the CDR3 reads TGTGCCAGCAGCACCCCTCCCCGGGAGACCCAGTACTTC.

Only a few counts were recorded for this clonotype. The J gene is TRBJ1-1, the V gene TRBV20-1; possibly TRBD1 for D (6 bases). Trimming took 4 bases from V and 0 from J, leaving 9 bases between them. CDR3 length: 13 amino acids. Germline values: CDR1 DFQATT, CDR2 SNEGSKA (reference sequence). CDR3 in amino acids: CSAMGALNTEAFF. Written as DNA, the CDR3 is TGCAGTGCTATGGGGGCTTTGAACACTGAAGCTTTCTTT.

This clonotype was observed many times. CDR3 DNA sequence: TGTGCCAGCGGCCAGACAGGGGGAAACACTGAAGCTTTCTTT. This codes for CASGQTGGNTEAFF. The genes are TRBV25-1 and TRBJ1-1, with TRBD1 matching over 9 bases. J gave up 2 bases and V 8 bases, and 6 bases lay outside the gene matches. Germline lookup yields CDR1 MGHDK and CDR2 SYGVNS. The CDR3 spans 14 residues.

This clonotype was detected a few times. The chain couples TRBV6-4 to TRBJ1-6; D might be TRBD1 (6 bases). Trimming shortened V by 3 bases and J by 4 bases, and 28 bases separated the two germline ends. There are 21 residues in the CDR3. Germline V lookup: CDR1 MRHNA, CDR2 SNTAGT. The CDR3 protein is CASSDLEPGAFFSRYNSPLHF. The CDR3 nucleotides read TGTGCCAGCAGTGATTTGGAGCCGGGGGCATTCTTTTCCCGATATAATTCACCCCTCCACTTT.

In this sample, this clonotype turned up many times. The gene calls are TRBV6-6 and TRBJ1-1; tentative D call: TRBD1 (6 bases). V lost 7 bases and J lost 8, with 23 bases in between. Germline CDR1 MNHNY, CDR2 SVGAGI (reference sequence). The CDR3 loop spans 15 amino acids. CDR3: CASTKPGAGQSEAFF. The CDR3, as DNA: TGTGCCAGCACAAAACCAGGGGCCGGTCAGTCGGAAGCTTTCTTT.

Many counts were recorded for this clonotype. The V and J genes are TRBV5-5 and TRBJ2-7, with D possibly TRBD1 on 6 matching bases. Trimming pared 5 bases from V and 2 bases from J, leaving 17 bases between. The germline CDR1 and CDR2 sequences are SGHKS and YYEKEE (reference sequence). CDR3 length equals 15 residues. CDR3 sequence: CASRGIQGFAYEQYV. The CDR3 coding sequence is TGTGCCAGCAGGGGAATCCAGGGGTTCGCCTACGAGCAGTACGTC.

This clonotype was detected many times. The chain carries TRBV2 and TRBJ2-5; D perhaps matches TRBD1 (6 bases). The CDR3 is 15 amino acids. Germline values: CDR1 SNHLY, CDR2 FYNNEI. V gave up 8 bases and J gave up 0 bases, with 16 bases separating them. CDR3 DNA sequence: TGTGCCAGCGCTAAACAGGCAGGGGACCAAGAGACCCAGTACTTC. Protein product: CASAKQAGDQETQYF.

This clonotype has a count of ten or more. This chain uses TRBV5-5 with TRBJ2-6; no clear D gene. CDR1 is SGHKS, CDR2 YYEKEE, per germline (reference sequence). The germline V and J ends were trimmed by 1 base and 2 bases, with 16 bases remaining between them. CDR3 length: 18 amino acids. CDR3 bases: TGTGCCAGCAGCTTGATGCTCCCACGTCTCACTGGGGCCAACGTCCTGACTTTC. It encodes CASSLMLPRLTGANVLTF.

There are many counts of this clonotype. The chain combines TRBV5-1 with TRBJ2-3; 8 bases map to TRBD1. Trimming cost V 10 bases and J 0 bases; bases outside gene matches: 7. Germline-derived CDR1 and CDR2 are SGHRS and YFSETQ. The CDR3 loop spans 14 amino acids. The CDR3, as DNA: TGCGCCGGACGGGACAGGCCTAGCACAGATACGCAGTATTTT. Its translation: CAGRDRPSTDTQYF.

This clonotype was detected many times. The rearrangement uses TRBV5-5 and TRBJ2-1, with TRBD2 matching 11 bases. Germline V gene lookup returns CDR1 SGHKS and CDR2 YYEKEE (reference sequence). V shed 4 bases, J shed 6 bases, and the junction held 9 bases outside the gene matches. The CDR3 sequence is 16 residues long. The DNA for the CDR3 is TGTGCCAGCAGCCAGGCCCCGGGACTAGCGGCCAATGAGCAGTTCTTC. Protein: CASSQAPGLAANEQFF.

This clonotype was counted at least ten times. V and J are TRBV11-2 and TRBJ2-1; no clear D gene. V was clipped by 1 base and J by 6 bases, with 10 bases between them. Germline CDR1 reads SGHAT; CDR2 reads FQNNGV. The CDR3 consists of 14 residues. In DNA form, the CDR3 reads TGTGCCAGCAGCTTAGCAAGTTCTTTCAATGAGCAGTTCTTC. This translates into CASSLASSFNEQFF. Filled out from reference TRBV11-2 and TRBJ2-1, the complete variable domain reads EAGVAQSPRYKIIEKRQSVAFWCNPISGHATLYWYQQILGQGPKLLIQFQNNGVVDDSQLPKDRFSAERLKGVDSTLKIQPAKLEDSAVYLCASSLASSFNEQFFGPGTRLTVL.

The table lists this clonotype with many counts. CDR3 nucleotides: TGTGCCAGCAGCCAAGACAGGGGGACTAGCGGGGGTACTAGCACAGATACGCAGTATTTT. Translated, it gives CASSQDRGTSGGTSTDTQYF. V is TRBV3-1 and J is TRBJ2-3; TRBD2 matches 14 bases. The CDR3 length is 20 residues. V lost 0 bases and J lost 0; bases outside the gene matches: 8. Germline lookup yields CDR1 LGHDT and CDR2 YNNKEL (reference sequence).

This clonotype was counted ten times or more. The chain employs TRBV4-2 and TRBJ2-3; 8 bases are shared with TRBD2. Germline trimming cut 0 bases from V and 4 bases from J; bases unmatched to any gene: 12. The germline V gene has CDR1 LGHNA and CDR2 YNFKEQ. This CDR3 has 18 amino acids. The CDR3 DNA is TGTGCCAGCAGCCAAGACCCCGCGGCGGGGGGAAGCGCAGATACGCAGTATTTT. Its protein is CASSQDPAAGGSADTQYF.

Ten or more counts support this clonotype. The gene calls are TRBV12-3 or TRBV12-4 and TRBJ1-2, with 8 bases matching TRBD1. This CDR3 contains 13 residues. Trimming at V came to 6 bases and at J to 8 bases, leaving 8 bases not matched to a gene. CDR3 protein: CASSLGQGGGYTF. CDR3 nucleotides: TGTGCCAGCAGCCTTGGACAGGGAGGGGGCTACACCTTC.

The sample holds many counts of this clonotype. The rearrangement joins TRBV18 to TRBJ1-4; D not resolved. Per germline, CDR1 KGHSH and CDR2 LQKENI. The CDR3 is made up of 15 amino acids. Trimming pared 6 bases from V and 5 bases from J, leaving 16 bases between. CDR3 loop: CASSNKGSRNEKLFF. Written as DNA, the CDR3 is TGTGCCAGCTCGAACAAGGGTTCCCGGAATGAAAAACTGTTTTTT.

This clonotype was recorded at least ten times. This chain connects TRBV20-1 to TRBJ1-1; possible D gene TRBD1, 5 bases. V was trimmed by 1 base and J by 0 bases, leaving 9 bases between them. CDR3 size: 14 residues. Germline V gene lookup returns CDR1 DFQATT and CDR2 SNEGSKA (reference sequence). The DNA of the CDR3 is TGCAGTGCTAGAGCGCAGGGATTGAACACTGAAGCTTTCTTT. This gives the protein CSARAQGLNTEAFF.

This clonotype appeared many times. This chain connects TRBV11-3 to TRBJ1-2, with D perhaps matching TRBD1 (5 bases). Looked up from germline, CDR1 is SGHNT and CDR2 is YENEEA. The CDR3 extends over 13 amino acids. Trimming pared 1 base from V and 4 bases from J, leaving 7 bases between. The chain's CDR3 is CASSLGRAYGYTF. Written as DNA, the CDR3 is TGTGCCAGCAGCTTAGGCAGGGCCTATGGCTACACCTTC.

This clonotype was counted many times. The CDR3 DNA is TGTGCCAGTGGGGGTCCACCCGGTAATTCACCCCTCCACTTT. Translated: CASGGPPGNSPLHF. The chain joins TRBV28 to TRBJ1-6, with D possibly TRBD1 on 5 matching bases. This CDR3 has 14 residues. V was trimmed by 9 bases and J by 6 bases, leaving 15 bases between them. CDR1 MDHEN and CDR2 SYDVKM come from the germline V gene.

Relative to its sample, this clonotype is medium-sized. This sequence joins TRBV5-1 and TRBJ1-1; D gene uncertain. The ends were cut back, 0 bases at V and 7 bases at J, with 10 bases in the middle. The germline CDR1 and CDR2 sequences are SGHRS and YFSETQ. The CDR3 totals 13 residues. CDR3 loop: CASSLAAGYEAFF. The DNA of the CDR3 is TGCGCCAGCAGCTTGGCCGCGGGGTATGAAGCTTTCTTT.

In its sample, this clonotype was seen many times. The chain recombines TRBV7-2 with TRBJ1-2; the D is unclear. This CDR3 region has 14 residues. CDR1 is SGHTA, CDR2 FQGNSA, per germline. Trimming pared 1 base from V and 1 base from J, leaving 7 bases between. The CDR3 loop is CASSLDPDNYGYTF. DNA for the CDR3: TGTGCCAGCAGCTTAGATCCGGATAACTATGGCTACACCTTC.

In its sample, this clonotype was seen many times. The chain links TRBV20-1 to TRBJ1-4; the match to TRBD1 covers 7 bases. The CDR3 runs to 15 residues. The germline gives CDR1 DFQATT, CDR2 SNEGSKA (reference sequence). The J segment lost 8 bases and the V segment lost 1 base, leaving 10 bases of the junction unmatched. This CDR3 is CSARARAGGSEKLFF. The CDR3 DNA reads TGCAGTGCTAGAGCGAGGGCAGGGGGGTCCGAAAAACTGTTTTTT.

This chain joins TRBV2 and TRBJ2-7; TRBD2 matches 12 bases. The CDR3 length is 16 residues. V shed 6 bases and J 2 bases; nucleotides not matched to a gene: 8. Germline values: CDR1 SNHLY, CDR2 FYNNEI. This chain's CDR3 is CASRMTSGGRPYEQYF. The CDR3 nucleotides are TGTGCCAGCAGGATGACTAGCGGGGGCCGACCCTACGAGCAGTACTTC.

This clonotype showed up many times. The chain joins TRBV6-6 to TRBJ1-2; no clear D gene. Germline assignment: CDR1 MNHNY and CDR2 SVGAGI (reference sequence). V lost 0 bases, J lost 5 bases, and 4 bases lay in between. The CDR3 runs 12 residues. The CDR3 region has the DNA TGTGCCAGCAGTTACTCGGAGTATGGCTACACCTTC. Translation gives CASSYSEYGYTF.

This clonotype was picked up many times. The J gene is TRBJ2-2, the V gene TRBV14; 7 nucleotides line up with TRBD1. CDR3 length: 14 amino acids. Germline V gene lookup returns CDR1 SGHDN and CDR2 FVKESK. V lost 4 bases to trimming and J lost 3 bases; unmatched junction nucleotides: 2. Written as DNA, the CDR3 is TGTGCCAGCAGCCCACAGGGGTACACCGGGGAGCTGTTTTTT. As protein: CASSPQGYTGELFF. Based on the CDR3 plus reference TRBV14 and TRBJ2-2, the full variable domain is EAGVTQFPSHSVIEKGQTVTLRCDPISGHDNLYWYRRVMGKEIKFLLHFVKESKQDESGMPNNRFLAERTGGTYSTLKVQPAELEDSGVYFCASSPQGYTGELFFGEGSRLTVL.

The sample holds many counts of this clonotype. The chain employs TRBV20-1 and TRBJ2-3, with 9 bases matching TRBD1. Germline loops: CDR1 DFQATT, CDR2 SNEGSKA (reference sequence). The CDR3 loop spans 16 amino acids. The ends lost 5 bases at V and 4 bases at J; junction bases unmatched: 13. CDR3 residues: CSAGLPKGQGPDTQYF. The CDR3 nucleotides read TGCAGTGCTGGCCTCCCGAAGGGACAGGGACCAGATACGCAGTATTTT.